This T cell receptor (beta chain) was identified in a study of T cell repertoires in cytomegalovirus infection (dated by TCRdb to the late 2010s). In terms of the full investigation: Donor HLA type was relevant to the analysis, as public TCR beta signatures indicated carriage of CMV infection together with the matching HLA type.

Trimming takes 5 bases off V and 3 bases off J; junction bases not matched to a gene: 11. Counted from cysteine to phenylalanine, this CDR3 has 17 amino acids. The DNA shown is the 51-base CDR3, in frame from base 1. CDR1 SEHNR and CDR2 FQNEAQ were looked up in the germline V gene (reference sequence). Here is what the overall study found, with its caveats: The ex vivo response was dominated by HLA-C-restricted CMV-specific TCR beta clonotypes, which also provided the single most frequent clonotype in two of eight donors. In both this cohort and an independent roughly 400-donor cohort, the cumulative frequency of public TCR beta family members distinguished carriers of CMV infection plus the relevant HLA type.

TCRdb names Illumina HiSeq 1500 as the instrument used. TCRdb redid the processing of the public reads, applying fastp at Q25 and MiXCR, and retained in-frame beta chains. Entries are consolidated by CDR3 protein sequence, retaining the most common genes and DNA. A total of approximately 500,000 distinct CDR3 sequences appear in this sample, 16% of them only once. Together, the top ten hold roughly a quarter of the sample. In this sample, this clonotype turned up many times. Its antigen remains unidentified. Base qualities are not at hand, and no much larger clone is one base apart. Sequenced: CD8+ T cells from PBMCs. This sequence was found in a human donor in good health (CMV status not recorded). Some clones in this sample may be carry-over from other donors' samples. The V and J segments used are TRBV7-9 and TRBJ2-3; 10 bases in between match TRBD1. The CDR3 protein: CASSSPGQGPGTDTQYF. The nucleotide sequence reads TGTGCCAGCAGCAGTCCGGGACAGGGGCCGGGTACAGATACGCAGTATTTT.